The 3 T cell receptor beta chains in this list originate from one sample, sequenced in a study of T cell repertoires in cytomegalovirus infection. Using its own MiXCR run on the reads, TCRdb lists one record per CDR3 protein. The table shows roughly 78,000 distinct CDR3 sequences, with about 40% occurring only once. Their antigens remain unidentified. The sample consisted of CD8+ T cells from cultured PBMCs, taken from culture after CMV antigen stimulation. These receptors all stem from a human donor in good health (CMV status not recorded). Some clones in this sample may be carry-over from other donors' samples.

This chain connects TRBV20-1 to TRBJ1-1; a possible D gene is TRBD1 (5 bases). CDR1 and CDR2 (germline): DFQATT, SNEGSKA (reference sequence). The CDR3 consists of 15 residues. Trimming pared 6 bases from V and 8 bases from J, leaving 25 bases between. The CDR3 is CSAPGGRASGPEAFF. As DNA, the CDR3 is TGCAGTGCCCCGGGGGGGAGGGCCTCTGGCCCGGAAGCTTTCTTT.

The gene calls are TRBV20-1 and TRBJ2-7; 8 positions agree with TRBD1. The germline V gene has CDR1 DFQATT and CDR2 SNEGSKA (reference sequence). The CDR3 extends over 15 amino acids. V shed 0 bases, J shed 0 bases, and the junction held 4 bases outside the gene matches. CDR3 sequence (DNA): TGCAGTGCTAGAGATACAGGGGGGAGCTCCTACGAGCAGTACTTC. Translating it yields CSARDTGGSSYEQYF.

The chain recombines TRBV28 with TRBJ1-4; 7 bases map to TRBD1. The germline CDR1 and CDR2 sequences are MDHEN and SYDVKM. The CDR3 has 16 amino acids. V dropped 6 bases and J dropped 1; count of bases not matched to a gene: 8. CDR3 in amino acids: CASRTRGRKTNEKLFF. The DNA for the CDR3 is TGTGCCAGCAGAACCAGGGGGAGGAAAACTAATGAAAAACTGTTTTTT. The complete variable domain, with remaining parts taken from reference TRBV28 and TRBJ1-4, reads DVKVTQSSRYLVKRTGEKVFLECVQDMDHENMFWYRQDPGLGLRLIYFSYDVKMKEKGDIPEGYSVSREKKERFSLILESASTNQTSMYLCASRTRGRKTNEKLFFGSGTQLSVL.